Shown below are 18 T cell receptor beta chains from a single sample sequenced in a study of blood T cell repertoires in COVID-19. Profiling relied on immunoSEQ multiplex PCR, and the TCRdb table lists in-frame clones only, not all of them. This table has 250,000 or so clones, approximately 85% appearing once. Sequencing was carried out using peripheral blood. The receptors originated from a man aged 50 to 59 with acute or convalescent COVID-19.

This chain connects TRBV7-3 to TRBJ1-3, with a weak D call TRBD1 (5 bases). CDR3 length: 16 amino acids. The germline V gene encodes CDR1 SGHTA and CDR2 FQGTGA. Between the trimmed V and J ends, which lost 6 bases and 8 bases, there was a span of 23 bases. CDR3 residues: CASRARQGGSGDTIYF. The CDR3 DNA reads as TGTGCCAGCAGGGCTCGGCAGGGTGGCTCGGGAGACACCATATATTTT.

V is TRBV28 and J is TRBJ2-1, with TRBD2 as a possible D gene (6 bases). Per the germline V gene, CDR1 is MDHEN and CDR2 is SYDVKM. V gave up 7 bases and J gave up 4 bases, with 17 bases separating them. CDR3 length: 15 amino acids. CDR3 nucleotides: TGTGCCAGCATTCGGGGTCTAGCGCCTTACAATGAGCAGTTCTTC. This encodes CASIRGLAPYNEQFF.

The chain uses TRBV3-1 (or the pseudogene TRBV3-2) and TRBJ1-6; 7 nucleotides line up with TRBD1. The V gene end was trimmed by 0 bases and the J gene end by 5 bases; junction bases not matched to a gene: 4. Germline loops: CDR1 LGHDT, CDR2 YNNKEL (reference sequence). CDR3 length: 16 residues. The CDR3 DNA reads as TGTGCCAGCAGCCAAGATCGGGACAGTGATAATTCACCCCTCCACTTT. Translated: CASSQDRDSDNSPLHF.

V is TRBV5-6 and J is TRBJ1-1; D may be TRBD1 (6 bases). Germline loops: CDR1 SGHDT, CDR2 YYEEEE. V lost 3 bases and J lost 2, with 14 bases in between. This CDR3 spans 15 amino acids. For the CDR3, the DNA is TGTGCCAGCAGCTGGGGGCAGGGCCAAAACACTGAAGCTTTCTTT. Translation gives CASSWGQGQNTEAFF.

The V call is TRBV13, the J call TRBJ2-4; possibly TRBD1 for D (5 bases). The CDR3 has 13 residues. Trimming took 1 base from V and 15 from J, leaving 16 bases between them. CDR1 is PRHDT and CDR2 is FYEKMQ in the germline V gene (reference sequence). CDR3 region: CASSLEQGEVSYF. CDR3 coding DNA: TGTGCCAGCAGCTTAGAGCAGGGCGAGGTTTCGTACTTC.

The V gene is TRBV28, the J gene TRBJ1-1, with D unresolved. The CDR3 contains 12 residues. Per the germline V gene, CDR1 is MDHEN and CDR2 is SYDVKM. V lost 7 bases, J lost 7 bases, and 13 bases lay in between. The CDR3: CASTRYPLEAFF. The CDR3 DNA sequence: TGTGCCAGCACCCGGTACCCGCTTGAAGCTTTCTTT.

J is TRBJ2-5 and V is TRBV3-1 (or the pseudogene TRBV3-2); D unclear. The CDR3 contains 11 residues. Per germline, CDR1 LGHDT and CDR2 YNNKEL (reference sequence). V was clipped by 4 bases and J by 10 bases, with 10 bases between them. This chain's CDR3 is CASSLGLLQYF. The CDR3 DNA sequence: TGTGCCAGCAGCCTGGGCCTCCTCCAGTACTTC.

This clone was seen more than once but under ten times. CDR3 in amino acids: CASRKGQGGYTEAFF. DNA for the CDR3: TGCGCCAGCAGGAAAGGACAGGGAGGTTACACTGAAGCTTTCTTT. The chain carries TRBV5-1 and TRBJ1-1; 8 positions match TRBD1. In germline, CDR1 is SGHRS, CDR2 YFSETQ. V gave up 5 bases and J gave up 3 bases; unmatched junction bases: 9. This CDR3 is built from 15 residues.

This clone occurred a few times. The rearrangement uses TRBV6-5 and TRBJ2-6; D perhaps matches TRBD2 (5 bases). The CDR3 consists of 15 residues. The germline CDR1 and CDR2 sequences are MNHEY and SVGAGI. Trimming cost V 2 bases and J 2 bases, with 7 bases left between them. The CDR3 sequence is CASSYPGAGANVLTF. The CDR3 region has the DNA TGTGCCAGCAGTTACCCCGGGGCTGGGGCCAACGTCCTGACTTTC.

This sequence joins TRBV6-6 and TRBJ2-5; no reliable D call. The germline V gene encodes CDR1 MNHNY and CDR2 SVGAGI (reference sequence). V was trimmed by 7 bases and J by 7 bases, leaving 19 bases between them. CDR3 size: 14 residues. Here the CDR3 DNA reads TGTGCCAGCACCCAGGAATCCTCCTCAGGGACCCAGTACTTC. It translates to CASTQESSSGTQYF.

The chain links TRBV12-5 to TRBJ2-1; 7 nucleotides align to TRBD1. The CDR3 covers 15 residues. Losses at the gene ends were 6 bases for V and 2 bases for J; bases not matched to a gene: 7. Per the germline V gene, CDR1 is LGHNT and CDR2 is FRNRAP. CDR3 nucleotides: TGTGCTAGTGGAAGAAACCAGGGGGCCTACAATGAGCAGTTCTTC. This encodes CASGRNQGAYNEQFF.

In this sample, this clone turned up a few times. V is TRBV7-9 and J is TRBJ2-7; D may be TRBD1 (6 bases). V was shortened by 5 bases and J by 5 bases, with 22 bases between the two germline ends. The CDR3 spans 16 residues. Germline CDR1 and CDR2: SEHNR and FQNEAQ (reference sequence). CDR3: CASSPWGQVAPNEQYF. CDR3 sequence (DNA): TGTGCCAGCAGCCCCTGGGGGCAGGTAGCTCCCAACGAGCAGTACTTC.

Remarks on this clone: This sample includes further DNA sequences coding for the same CDR3. The chain joins TRBV4-1 to TRBJ2-7; possibly TRBD1 for D (5 bases). The V end lost 0 bases, the J end lost 4 bases, and 13 bases lay between the germline ends. Germline values: CDR1 MGHRA, CDR2 YSYEKL. This CDR3 is 15 amino acids long. The CDR3 protein is CASSQEGQGSYEQYF. CDR3 nucleotide sequence: TGCGCCAGCAGCCAAGAAGGCCAGGGTAGTTACGAGCAGTACTTC.

This clone showed up just once. The CDR3 is CAWRPVGWRAYNEQFF. The CDR3 nucleotides read TGTGCCTGGAGACCGGTGGGTTGGCGGGCCTACAATGAGCAGTTCTTC. This chain connects TRBV30 to TRBJ2-1; D may be TRBD2 (5 bases). V was clipped by 3 bases and J by 2 bases, with 17 bases between them. CDR1 is GTSNPN and CDR2 is SVGIG in the germline V gene (reference sequence). This CDR3 is 16 amino acids long.

The chain joins TRBV19 to TRBJ1-2; TRBD1 matches at 9 bases. J gave up 1 base and V 7 bases, and 13 bases lay outside the gene matches. This CDR3 spans 17 amino acids. Germline assignment: CDR1 LNHDA and CDR2 SQIVND (reference sequence). CDR3 bases: TGTGCCAGTACCGATTCGGGACAGGGTATTATTAACTATGGCTACACCTTC. It is translated as CASTDSGQGIINYGYTF.

Here the CDR3 reads CASSQGFRQGISDTQYF. As DNA, the CDR3 is TGCGCCAGCAGCCAAGGGTTCAGACAGGGAATTTCAGATACGCAGTATTTT. The chain employs TRBV4-1 and TRBJ2-3; 7 bases are a match to TRBD1. Germline-derived CDR1 and CDR2 are MGHRA and YSYEKL. The CDR3 spans 17 residues. The V gene end was trimmed by 1 base and the J gene end by 4 bases; junction bases not matched to a gene: 11.

The CDR3 loop reads CASSLSGEQPQHF. For the CDR3, the DNA is TGTGCCAGCAGCTTATCAGGGGAACAGCCCCAGCATTTT. The chain is built from TRBV7-8 and TRBJ1-5; a possible D gene is TRBD1 (6 bases). The germline CDR1 and CDR2 sequences are SGHVS and FQNEAQ. The CDR3 runs to 13 residues. V shed 2 bases and J shed 7 bases, with 9 bases lying between them.

The V call is TRBV28, the J call TRBJ2-7; 9 nucleotides match TRBD1. This CDR3 comprises 15 residues. Germline CDR1 is MDHEN and CDR2 is SYDVKM. The J segment lost 3 bases and the V segment lost 5 bases, leaving 8 bases of the junction unmatched. DNA for the CDR3: TGTGCCAGCAGTGCCGGGACAGGGCCCTTCTACGAGCAGTACTTC. Its translation is CASSAGTGPFYEQYF.